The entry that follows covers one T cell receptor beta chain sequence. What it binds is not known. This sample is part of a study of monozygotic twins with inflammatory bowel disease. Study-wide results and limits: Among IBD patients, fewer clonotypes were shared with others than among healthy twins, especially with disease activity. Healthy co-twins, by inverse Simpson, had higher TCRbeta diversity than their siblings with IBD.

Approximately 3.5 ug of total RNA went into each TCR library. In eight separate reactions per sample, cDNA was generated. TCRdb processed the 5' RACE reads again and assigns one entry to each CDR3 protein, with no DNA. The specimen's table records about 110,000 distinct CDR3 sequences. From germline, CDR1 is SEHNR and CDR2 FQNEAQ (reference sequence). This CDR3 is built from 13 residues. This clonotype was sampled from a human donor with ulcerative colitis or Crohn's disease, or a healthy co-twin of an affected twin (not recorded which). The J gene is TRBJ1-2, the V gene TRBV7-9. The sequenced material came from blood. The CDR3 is CASSPDKDYGYTF.